These 18 T cell receptor beta chains were sequenced from one sample in a study of shared clonotypes between healthy human individuals. TCRdb's copy holds only in-frame clones and misses some; the assay was immunoSEQ multiplex PCR. The sample yields hundreds of thousands of clones, about 97% seen once. The sequenced sample was memory CD8+ T cells sorted from blood. Regarding subset: CD45RO+ cells pooled with CCR7-negative TemRA cells. These receptors were collected from a man aged 25 to 45 in good health.

The chain carries TRBV30 and TRBJ1-3, with 9 bases fitting TRBD1. The ends lost 0 bases at V and 4 bases at J; junction bases unmatched: 4. Germline V CDR1 and CDR2: GTSNPN, SVGIG (reference sequence). The CDR3 is made up of 15 amino acids. CDR3 sequence (DNA): TGTGCCTGGAGTGTAAAAGGGACAGGGGGAAACACCATATATTTT. It encodes CAWSVKGTGGNTIYF.

CDR3 DNA sequence: TGTGCCAGCAGCACTCTAGTCGCAACTAATGAAAAACTGTTTTTT. Translation gives CASSTLVATNEKLFF. This chain joins TRBV11-3 and TRBJ1-4, with D unclear. The V gene lost 5 bases and the J gene lost 0 bases, with 10 bases spanning the gap. The CDR3 consists of 15 residues. Germline V gene sequence: CDR1 SGHNT, CDR2 YENEEA.

This rearrangement joins TRBV7-2 to TRBJ2-2, with unresolved D. The length of the CDR3 is 13 residues. CDR1 is SGHTA and CDR2 is FQGNSA in the germline V gene. Trimming took off 2 bases at V and 7 bases at J, with 8 bases between the two ends. The CDR3 bases are TGTGCCAGCAGCTTATATATCAGCGGGGAGCTGTTTTTT. Translation: CASSLYISGELFF.

This chain links TRBV7-2 with TRBJ2-7; 7 nucleotides agree with TRBD2. After removal of 1 base from V and 1 base from J, the junction contained 13 bases not matched to a gene. In germline, CDR1 is SGHTA, CDR2 FQGNSA. The CDR3 spans 18 residues. CDR3 nucleotides: TGTGCCAGCAGCTTAGTGGCGACTAGCCGACCTCCTTCCTACGAGCAGTACTTC. It encodes CASSLVATSRPPSYEQYF.

This chain links TRBV13 with TRBJ2-2, with D maybe TRBD1 (6 bases). Germline V gene sequence: CDR1 PRHDT, CDR2 FYEKMQ (reference sequence). The CDR3 length is 16 residues. Trimming pared 5 bases from V and 2 bases from J, leaving 15 bases between. This CDR3 is CASSTRTVFNTGELFF. For the CDR3, the DNA is TGTGCCAGCAGCACCCGGACAGTTTTTAACACCGGGGAGCTGTTTTTT.

V is TRBV28 and J is TRBJ2-3; 8 nucleotides match TRBD2. This CDR3 region has 15 residues. After removal of 4 bases from V and 6 bases from J, the junction contained 9 bases not matched to a gene. The V gene's germline CDR1 is MDHEN and CDR2 SYDVKM. The DNA of the CDR3 is TGTGCCAGCAGTTCCTATAGCGGGAAATTGGATACGCAGTATTTT. Encoded protein: CASSSYSGKLDTQYF.

In DNA, the CDR3 is TGTGCCTGGAGTGTAAAACCAGCGGGAGGGAATGAGCAGTTCTTC. Amino acid sequence: CAWSVKPAGGNEQFF. The chain combines TRBV30 with TRBJ2-1; TRBD2 agrees at 10 bases. Germline V lookup: CDR1 GTSNPN, CDR2 SVGIG (reference sequence). The CDR3 contains 15 residues. V lost 0 bases to trimming and J lost 7 bases; unmatched junction nucleotides: 6.

The J gene is TRBJ2-3, the V gene TRBV10-3; the D gene is possibly TRBD2 (5 bases). From germline, CDR1 is ENHRY and CDR2 SYGVKD. This CDR3 contains 15 residues. V was clipped by 3 bases and J by 2 bases, with 12 bases between them. The CDR3 loop is CAISEGLAFTDTQYF. CDR3 DNA sequence: TGTGCCATCAGTGAAGGGCTAGCCTTCACAGATACGCAGTATTTT.

This chain connects TRBV29-1 to TRBJ1-2, with 9 bases lining up with TRBD1. Germline CDR1 and CDR2: SQVTM and ANQGSEA. Losses at the gene ends were 7 bases for V and 8 bases for J; bases not matched to a gene: 8. CDR3 size: 12 residues. The CDR3 is CSAGQGMEGYTF. CDR3 bases: TGCAGCGCTGGACAGGGGATGGAAGGCTACACCTTC.

This chain joins TRBV4-2 and TRBJ2-7, with D tentatively TRBD1 (5 bases). Trimming shortened V by 1 base and J by 0 bases, and 10 bases separated the two germline ends. The germline V gene encodes CDR1 LGHNA and CDR2 YNFKEQ. This CDR3 has 15 amino acids. CDR3 nucleotide sequence: TGTGCCAGCAGCCAAGCCGGAGACAGCTCCTACGAGCAGTACTTC. Translated: CASSQAGDSSYEQYF.

This CDR3 is CATSIGTGYEQYF. The CDR3, as DNA: TGTGCCACCTCAATCGGGACAGGGTACGAGCAGTACTTC. The chain uses TRBV10-3 and TRBJ2-7, with 9 positions matching TRBD1. Looked up from germline, CDR1 is ENHRY and CDR2 is SYGVKD. The CDR3 is 13 residues long. After removal of 10 bases from V and 4 bases from J, the junction contained 8 bases not matched to a gene.

The chain employs TRBV28 and TRBJ2-1; D is unresolved. CDR3 length equals 13 residues. The ends were cut back, 7 bases at V and 9 bases at J, with 16 bases in the middle. CDR1 and CDR2 from the germline V gene are MDHEN and SYDVKM. The CDR3 reads CASIPLIPGEQFF. The CDR3 DNA reads TGTGCCAGCATCCCCTTGATCCCGGGTGAGCAGTTCTTC.

This chain links TRBV5-4 with TRBJ2-4; 8 bases match TRBD1. CDR3 length: 17 residues. The trim removed 0 bases at V and 0 bases at J, leaving 5 bases unmatched. CDR1 is SGHNT and CDR2 is YYREEE in the germline V gene (reference sequence). The CDR3 region has the DNA TGTGCCAGCAGCTTGGGCATCGGACAGGGAGCCAAAAACATTCAGTACTTC. Translated, it gives CASSLGIGQGAKNIQYF.

The gene calls are TRBV6-1 and TRBJ2-2; D remains unclear. The ends were cut back, 6 bases at V and 4 bases at J, with 9 bases in the middle. The CDR3 is 13 residues long. Germline V gene lookup returns CDR1 MNHNS and CDR2 SASEGT. DNA for the CDR3: TGTGCCAGCAGCCCCACGATCACCGGGGAGCTGTTTTTT. Its protein product is CASSPTITGELFF.

This chain joins TRBV5-4 and TRBJ2-7; D possibly corresponds to TRBD2 (6 bases). The CDR3 consists of 15 residues. Per the germline V gene, CDR1 is SGHNT and CDR2 is YYREEE (reference sequence). V was trimmed by 0 bases and J by 7 bases, leaving 17 bases between them. The CDR3 here is CASSLAPSAASEQYF. CDR3 sequence (DNA): TGTGCCAGCAGCTTGGCCCCTAGCGCGGCGAGTGAGCAGTACTTC.

This chain connects TRBV15 to TRBJ1-4, with a tentative D call TRBD1 (6 bases). Trimming took 3 bases from V and 4 from J, leaving 15 bases between them. The V gene's germline CDR1 is LNHNV and CDR2 YYDKDF (reference sequence). The CDR3 loop spans 16 amino acids. CDR3 region: CATSRGPGDLNEKLFF. The CDR3 DNA reads TGTGCCACCAGCAGGGGTCCAGGGGATCTTAATGAAAAACTGTTTTTT.

Regarding this clone: The same CDR3 also results from other DNA sequences found in this sample. CDR3 DNA: TGTGCCAGCAGTTTAAGCACTGAAGCTTTCTTT. It specifies CASSLSTEAFF. The chain is built from TRBV28 and TRBJ1-1, with unresolved D. V lost 2 bases, J lost 4 bases, and 2 bases lay in between. The CDR3 has 11 residues. Germline values: CDR1 MDHEN, CDR2 SYDVKM.

V usage is TRBV4-1 and J usage is TRBJ2-7, with TRBD2 matching over 13 bases. The CDR3 covers 16 residues. Germline V gene lookup returns CDR1 MGHRA and CDR2 YSYEKL. Unmatched junction bases numbered 5, after V lost 4 bases and J lost 2 bases. The CDR3, as DNA: TGCGCCAGCAGCCCTCGAACTAGCGGGAGGGCCTACGAGCAGTACTTC. Amino acid sequence: CASSPRTSGRAYEQYF.